Listed below are T cell receptor beta chains from one sample, sequenced in a study of blood T cell repertoires in COVID-19. Libraries were prepared by immunoSEQ multiplex PCR; TCRdb keeps only in-frame clonotypes and omits some of them. The table records 310,000 or so clones, 70% to 90% of them present only once. The source material was peripheral blood. The receptors derive from a young man who had recovered from COVID-19. CDR3s include the opening cysteine and the closing phenylalanine or tryptophan. Each record gives: V gene, D gene, clone size, CDR3 length, J gene, CDR3 DNA, CDR3 protein. A D gene is named only where the DNA matches it firmly. Not every row has a clone size; where given, it reads once, few, many or a size class.

>TRBV29-1|TRBD1|.|12|TRBJ1-2
TGCAGCGTTAGGCAGGGGGAAGGGGGCTACACCTTC
CSVRQGEGGYTF
>TRBV5-1|TRBD2|.|16|TRBJ2-5
TGCGCCAGCAGCTTGGTACTAGCGGGAGCCACAGAGACCCAGTACTTC
CASSLVLAGATETQYF
>TRBV19|.|once|18|TRBJ1-6
TGTGCCAGTAGTATGGGCCGACGACTGACAGAATCTAATTCACCCCTCCACTTT
CASSMGRRLTESNSPLHF
>TRBV19|.|.|13|TRBJ2-1
TGTGCCAGTAGTATTTCTAGTTACAATGAGCAGTTCTTC
CASSISSYNEQFF
>TRBV4-1|TRBD2|.|15|TRBJ2-5
TGCGCCAGCAGCCAAGATGGTGCAGCGGGGGAGACCCAGTACTTC
CASSQDGAAGETQYF
>TRBV5-1|TRBD2|.|19|TRBJ2-1
TGCGCCAGCAGCTCCAGGACTAGCGGGGGGGCGGTCGATCACAATGAGCAGTTCTTC
CASSSRTSGGAVDHNEQFF
>TRBV29-1|.|.|13|TRBJ1-1
TGCAGCGCTCCCCGGCAGGGTGTAGGTGAAGCTTTCTTT
CSAPRQGVGEAFF
>TRBV6-5|TRBD1|.|14|TRBJ2-7
TGTGCCAGCAGCATGGACAGGGAGATCTACGAGCAGTACTTC
CASSMDREIYEQYF
>TRBV18|.|.|12|TRBJ2-1
TGTGCCAGCGCAGGGACAAAAAATGAGCAGTTCTTC
CASAGTKNEQFF
>TRBV18|.|.|14|TRBJ2-5
TGTGCCAGCTCACCCTTGGAGGGAGGAGAGACCCAGTACTTC
CASSPLEGGETQYF
>TRBV5-1|TRBD1|.|15|TRBJ2-3
TGCGCCAGCAGCCGGGACGGACAGGACACAGATACGCAGTATTTT
CASSRDGQDTDTQYF
>TRBV29-1|.|.|17|TRBJ2-6
TGCAGCGAACAACAGGAGTACCACAACTCTGGGGCCAACGTCCTGACTTTC
CSEQQEYHNSGANVLTF
>TRBV18|TRBD1|.|18|TRBJ1-2
TGTGCCAGCTCACCAGTCCCAACTCCTCGGGACAGGGAGAATGGCTACACCTTC
CASSPVPTPRDRENGYTF
>TRBV7-9|.|.|16|TRBJ2-5
TGTGCCAGCAGCTTAGCTTTGGCAGGGGAGTGGGAGACCCAGTACTTC
CASSLALAGEWETQYF
>TRBV18|.|.|13|TRBJ1-5
TGTGCCAGCTCACCAGGGGGCGATCAGCCCCAGCATTTT
CASSPGGDQPQHF
>TRBV19|.|.|16|TRBJ1-5
TGTGCCAGTAGTCGGTCAGGCAGTAGGAGCAATCAGCCCCAGCATTTT
CASSRSGSRSNQPQHF
>TRBV7-2|TRBD2|few|16|TRBJ2-2
TGTGCCAGCAGCCCAGGACTAGCGGGGGGGCTGGGGGAGCTGTTTTTT
CASSPGLAGGLGELFF
>TRBV27|.|.|15|TRBJ1-5
TGTGCCAGCAGTTTATACGCGGCAATCAATCAGCCCCAGCATTTT
CASSLYAAINQPQHF
>TRBV7-8|TRBD1|.|18|TRBJ2-2
TGTGCCAGCAGCTTAAGACAGGGGTCGGGCGCGAACACCGGGGAGCTGTTTTTT
CASSLRQGSGANTGELFF
>TRBV27|.|.|15|TRBJ2-2
TGTGCCAGCACGGGTGGGGCAGGGAACACCGGGGAGCTGTTTTTT
CASTGGAGNTGELFF
>TRBV5-1|.|few|16|TRBJ1-1
TGCGCCAGCAGCTTGGCCCCCAGACAGACAAACACTGAAGCTTTCTTT
CASSLAPRQTNTEAFF
>TRBV6-5|.|.|15|TRBJ1-4
TGTGCCAGCACAGCTCTAAGTATGGGAGGTGAAAAACTGTTTTTT
CASTALSMGGEKLFF
>TRBV6-5|.|.|13|TRBJ1-3
TGTGCCAGCAGTCAAAACTCTGGAAACACCATATATTTT
CASSQNSGNTIYF
>TRBV5-1|TRBD1|.|13|TRBJ2-7
TGCGCCAGCAGCGTACAGGGGGAGGACGAGCAGTACTTC
CASSVQGEDEQYF
>TRBV5-6|.|.|14|TRBJ1-3
TGTGCCAGCCGCGGCAGGGGATACGGAAACACCATATATTTT
CASRGRGYGNTIYF
>TRBV5-4|TRBD2|.|16|TRBJ2-3
TGTGCCAGCAGCTTGTTTTTAGCGGGGGACACAGATACGCAGTATTTT
CASSLFLAGDTDTQYF
>TRBV11-2|TRBD2|.|15|TRBJ2-2
TGTGCCAGCAGGCCCACACTAGCGGGGACCGGGGAGCTGTTTTTT
CASRPTLAGTGELFF
>TRBV19|TRBD1|few|13|TRBJ1-1
TGTGCCAGTAGTATGACGGACAGGGATGGAGCTTTCTTT
CASSMTDRDGAFF
>TRBV4-1|.|.|15|TRBJ1-1
TGCGCCAGCAGCCAAGACAGGGATCTGAACACTGAAGCTTTCTTT
CASSQDRDLNTEAFF
>TRBV19|.|.|14|TRBJ2-7
TGTGCCAGTAGTATACCAGGTCCCACCTACGAGCAGTACTTC
CASSIPGPTYEQYF
>TRBV3-1/TRBV3-2|.|.|16|TRBJ1-1
TGTGCCAGCAGCCAAGATTTTCGGAGTGGGGCCACTGAAGCTTTCTTT
CASSQDFRSGATEAFF
>TRBV11-2|.|few|13|TRBJ1-2
TGTGCCAGCAGCTCCAGGACAGACTATGGCTACACCTTC
CASSSRTDYGYTF
>TRBV5-4|TRBD1|.|15|TRBJ1-3
TGTGCCAGCAGATTGGGACAGGGGAGAGGAAACACCATATATTTT
CASRLGQGRGNTIYF
>TRBV5-6|TRBD1|once|16|TRBJ2-7
TGTGCCAGCAGCCGTCCTCCGGGACAGGGCTCAGACGAGCAGTACTTC
CASSRPPGQGSDEQYF
>TRBV2|TRBD1|once|18|TRBJ1-1
TGTGCCAGCAGTCAATCACCACCCGGACAGGGAGCGAACACTGAAGCTTTCTTT
CASSQSPPGQGANTEAFF
>TRBV5-1|.|.|16|TRBJ1-6
TGCGCCAGCAGCTTGGAACAGAACCGCTATAATTCACCCCTCCACTTT
CASSLEQNRYNSPLHF
>TRBV6-5|.|.|14|TRBJ1-1
TGTGCCAGCAGTTACACCCGGGACTCTTTTGAAGCTTTCTTT
CASSYTRDSFEAFF
>TRBV20-1|.|.|13|TRBJ1-6
TGCAGTGCTAGTGACGGGAAAAATTCACCCCTCCACTTT
CSASDGKNSPLHF
>TRBV12-3/TRBV12-4|TRBD2|.|13|TRBJ2-1
TGTGCCAGCACCGGGACGGGAGGTTTTGGGCAGTTCTTC
CASTGTGGFGQFF
>TRBV4-3|TRBD1|.|17|TRBJ2-2
TGCGCCAGCAGCCAGTCCCCGGGACAGGGGAACACCGGGGAGCTGTTTTTT
CASSQSPGQGNTGELFF
>TRBV11-2|.|.|13|TRBJ1-1
TGTGCCAGCAGCTTATTCAGGGATACTGAAGCTTTCTTT
CASSLFRDTEAFF
>TRBV5-8|.|.|11|TRBJ1-1
TGTGCCAGCACAGGGGAAACCGAAGCTTTCTTT
CASTGETEAFF
>TRBV28|TRBD1|.|12|TRBJ1-1
TGTGCCAGCAGTTTAGGGACAGGAGACGCTTTCTTT
CASSLGTGDAFF
>TRBV20-1|.|once|13|TRBJ1-1
TGCAGTGCTAGTAGGCAGGGCAACACTGAAGCTTTCTTT
CSASRQGNTEAFF
>TRBV9|.|.|15|TRBJ1-1
TGTGCCAGCAGCACACGACAGACGATGAACACTGAAGCTTTCTTT
CASSTRQTMNTEAFF
>TRBV5-4|TRBD2|.|14|TRBJ2-1
TGTGCCAGCAGCTTAGCGGGAGGGCCGTATGAGCAGTTCTTC
CASSLAGGPYEQFF
>TRBV5-1|TRBD2|.|16|TRBJ2-5
TGCGCCAGCAGCAGTTCTAGCGGGAGTTCGGGAGAGACCCAGTACTTC
CASSSSSGSSGETQYF
>TRBV27|.|few|13|TRBJ1-1
TGTGCCAGCAGTTTAAGCGGGGACACTGAAGCTTTCTTT
CASSLSGDTEAFF
>TRBV2|.|once|13|TRBJ2-3
TGTGCCTTCGGGGGGCCTAGCACAGATACGCAGTATTTT
CAFGGPSTDTQYF
>TRBV24-1|.|.|13|TRBJ2-5
TGTGCCACCAGTGGGGCTCAGGGGGGGACCCAGTACTTC
CATSGAQGGTQYF
>TRBV24-1|.|.|14|TRBJ2-7
TGTGCCACCAGTGATCCTACTCTCTCCTACGAGCAGTACTTC
CATSDPTLSYEQYF
>TRBV7-2|.|once|13|TRBJ1-1
.
CASILVRGAEAFF
>TRBV3-1/TRBV3-2|TRBD2|.|16|TRBJ2-3
TGTGCCAGCAGCCAAGTCCTAGCGGGAATCGCAGATACGCAGTATTTT
CASSQVLAGIADTQYF
>TRBV5-8|TRBD2|.|16|TRBJ2-1
TGTGCCAGCAGCCCGGGGACTAGCGGTTCCTACAATGAGCAGTTCTTC
CASSPGTSGSYNEQFF
>TRBV11-2|TRBD2|.|13|TRBJ2-3
TGTGCCAGCCTAGCGGGGGGCACAGATACGCAGTATTTT
CASLAGGTDTQYF